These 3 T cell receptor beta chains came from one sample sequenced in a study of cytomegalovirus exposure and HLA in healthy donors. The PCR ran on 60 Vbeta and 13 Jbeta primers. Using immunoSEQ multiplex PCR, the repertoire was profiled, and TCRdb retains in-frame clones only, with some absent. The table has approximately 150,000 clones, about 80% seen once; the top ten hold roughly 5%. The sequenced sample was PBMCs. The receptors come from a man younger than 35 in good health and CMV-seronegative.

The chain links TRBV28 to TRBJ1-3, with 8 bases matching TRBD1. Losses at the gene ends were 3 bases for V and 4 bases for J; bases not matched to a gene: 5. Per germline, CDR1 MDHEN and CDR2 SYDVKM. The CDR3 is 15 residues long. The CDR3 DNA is TGTGCCAGCAGTTTGAGTGGACAGGGAGGAAACACCATATATTTT. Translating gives CASSLSGQGGNTIYF. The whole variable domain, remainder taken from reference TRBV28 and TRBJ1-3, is DVKVTQSSRYLVKRTGEKVFLECVQDMDHENMFWYRQDPGLGLRLIYFSYDVKMKEKGDIPEGYSVSREKKERFSLILESASTNQTSMYLCASSLSGQGGNTIYFGEGSWLTVV.

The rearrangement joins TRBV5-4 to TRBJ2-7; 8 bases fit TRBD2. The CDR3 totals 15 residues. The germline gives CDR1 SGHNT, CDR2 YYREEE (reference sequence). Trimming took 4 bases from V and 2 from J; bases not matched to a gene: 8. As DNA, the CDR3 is TGTGCCAGCAGCCGAACGGGGGGGCCCCCCTACGAGCAGTACTTC. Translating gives CASSRTGGPPYEQYF.

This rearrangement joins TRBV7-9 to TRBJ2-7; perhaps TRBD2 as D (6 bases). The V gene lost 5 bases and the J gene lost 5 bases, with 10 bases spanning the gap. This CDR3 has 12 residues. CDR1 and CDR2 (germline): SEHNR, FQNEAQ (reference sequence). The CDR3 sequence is CASSPGVHEQYF. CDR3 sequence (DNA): TGTGCCAGCAGCCCGGGGGTCCACGAGCAGTACTTC. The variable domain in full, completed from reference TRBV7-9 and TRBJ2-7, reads DTGVSQNPRHKITKRGQNVTFRCDPISEHNRLYWYRQTLGQGPEFLTYFQNEAQLEKSRLLSDRFSAERPKGSFSTLEIQRTEQGDSAMYLCASSPGVHEQYFGPGTRLTVT.